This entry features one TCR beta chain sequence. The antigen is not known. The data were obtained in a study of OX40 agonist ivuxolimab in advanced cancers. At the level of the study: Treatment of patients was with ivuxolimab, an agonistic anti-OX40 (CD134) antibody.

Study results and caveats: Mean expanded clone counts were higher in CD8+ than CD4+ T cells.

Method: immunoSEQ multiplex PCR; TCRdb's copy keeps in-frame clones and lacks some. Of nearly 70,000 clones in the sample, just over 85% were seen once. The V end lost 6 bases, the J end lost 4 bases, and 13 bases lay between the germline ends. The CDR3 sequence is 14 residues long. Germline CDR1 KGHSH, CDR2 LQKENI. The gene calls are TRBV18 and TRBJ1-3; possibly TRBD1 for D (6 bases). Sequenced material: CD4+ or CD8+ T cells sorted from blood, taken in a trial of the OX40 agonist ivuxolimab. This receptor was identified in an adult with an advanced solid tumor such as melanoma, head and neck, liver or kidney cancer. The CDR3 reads CASSPRDKGNTIYF. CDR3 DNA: TGTGCCAGCTCCCCTCGGGACAAGGGAAACACCATATATTTT.